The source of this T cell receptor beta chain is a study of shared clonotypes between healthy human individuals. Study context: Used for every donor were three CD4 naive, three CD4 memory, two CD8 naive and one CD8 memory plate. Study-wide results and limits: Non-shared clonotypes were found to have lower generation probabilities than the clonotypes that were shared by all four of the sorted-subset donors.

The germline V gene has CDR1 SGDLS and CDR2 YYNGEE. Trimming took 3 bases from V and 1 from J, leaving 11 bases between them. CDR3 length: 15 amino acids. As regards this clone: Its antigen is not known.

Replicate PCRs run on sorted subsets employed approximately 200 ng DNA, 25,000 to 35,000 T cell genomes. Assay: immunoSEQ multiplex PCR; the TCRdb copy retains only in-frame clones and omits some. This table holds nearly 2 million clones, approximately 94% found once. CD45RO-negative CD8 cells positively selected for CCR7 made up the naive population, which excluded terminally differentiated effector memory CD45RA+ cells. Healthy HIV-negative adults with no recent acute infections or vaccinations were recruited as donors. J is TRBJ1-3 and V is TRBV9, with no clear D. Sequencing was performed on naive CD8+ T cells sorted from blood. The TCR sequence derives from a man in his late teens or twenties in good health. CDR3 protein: CASSAYGVSGNTIYF. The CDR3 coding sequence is TGTGCCAGCAGCGCCTACGGGGTTTCTGGAAACACCATATATTTT.